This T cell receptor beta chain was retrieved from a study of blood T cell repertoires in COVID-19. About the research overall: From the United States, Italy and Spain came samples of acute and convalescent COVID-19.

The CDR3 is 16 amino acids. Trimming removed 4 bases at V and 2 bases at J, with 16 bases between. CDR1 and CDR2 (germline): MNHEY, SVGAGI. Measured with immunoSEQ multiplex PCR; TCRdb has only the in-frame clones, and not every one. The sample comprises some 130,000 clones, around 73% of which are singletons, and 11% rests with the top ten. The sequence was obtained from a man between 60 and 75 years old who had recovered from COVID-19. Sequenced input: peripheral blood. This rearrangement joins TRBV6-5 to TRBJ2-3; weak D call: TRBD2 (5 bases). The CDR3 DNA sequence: TGTGCCAGCAGTTCCAGGACTTTTGGATTCACAGATACGCAGTATTTT. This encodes CASSSRTFGFTDTQYF.